The clone carrying this TCR beta chain was found a few times. Its antigen is unidentified. This sample is drawn from a study of Graves' ophthalmopathy and Graves' hyperthyroidism. Among the hyperthyroidism patients, all were newly diagnosed, aged 18 to 65, with under 2 months' duration. Reliance was placed on clinical symptoms, serum thyroxine, TRAb, thyroid ultrasound and orbital computed tomography for diagnosis. The study's findings and limits: The model achieved about 67% sensitivity and 72.22% specificity for ophthalmopathy progression. A 13-signature model separated ophthalmopathy from stable hyperthyroidism, reaching less than 90% sensitivity and 75% to 83% specificity cross-validated.

The authors amplified TCR beta CDR3 regions from RNA transcripts. The first-round RT-PCR employed HTBI primers together with the Qiagen OneStep RT-PCR kit. A multiplex PCR was then performed as the second round. TCRdb ran MiXCR on the multiplex PCR reads and lists one entry per CDR3 protein. The data contain roughly 400,000 distinct CDR3 sequences, approximately 15% of them singletons. The sequencing input was peripheral blood. This clonotype was obtained from a woman in her late teens or twenties with stable Graves' hyperthyroidism.

In DNA, the CDR3 is TGTGCCAGCAGCCAAGGGACAGGGGGCTCTGAAGCTTTCTTT. Translated, it gives CASSQGTGGSEAFF. The chain carries TRBV3-1 and TRBJ1-1; 11 bases fit TRBD1. The V segment lost 1 base and the J segment 6 bases; nucleotides outside the gene matches: 1. This CDR3 is built from 14 residues. Germline assignment: CDR1 LGHDT and CDR2 YNNKEL (reference sequence).